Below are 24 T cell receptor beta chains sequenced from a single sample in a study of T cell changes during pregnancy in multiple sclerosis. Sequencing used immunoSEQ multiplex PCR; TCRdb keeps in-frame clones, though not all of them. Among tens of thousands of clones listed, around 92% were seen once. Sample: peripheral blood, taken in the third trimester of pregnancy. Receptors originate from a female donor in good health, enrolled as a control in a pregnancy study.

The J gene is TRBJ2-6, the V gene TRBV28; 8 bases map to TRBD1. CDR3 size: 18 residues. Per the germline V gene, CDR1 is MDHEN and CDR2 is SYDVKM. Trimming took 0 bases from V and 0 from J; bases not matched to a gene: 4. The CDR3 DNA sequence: TGTGCCAGCAGTTTATGGGACAGGGAAAACTCTGGGGCCAACGTCCTGACTTTC. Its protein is CASSLWDRENSGANVLTF.

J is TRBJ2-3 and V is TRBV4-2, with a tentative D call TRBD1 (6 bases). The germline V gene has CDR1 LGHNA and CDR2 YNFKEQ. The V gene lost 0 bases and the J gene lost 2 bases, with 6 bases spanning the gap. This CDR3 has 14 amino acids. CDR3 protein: CASSQEGHTDTQYF. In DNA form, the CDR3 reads TGTGCCAGCAGCCAAGAGGGACACACAGATACGCAGTATTTT.

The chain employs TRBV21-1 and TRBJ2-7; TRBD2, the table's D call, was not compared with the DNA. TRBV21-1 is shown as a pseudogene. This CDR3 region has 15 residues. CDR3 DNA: TGTGCCAGCAGCAAGTGGACTAGCGGGTTTTACGAGCAGTACTTC. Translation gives CASSKWTSGFYEQYF.

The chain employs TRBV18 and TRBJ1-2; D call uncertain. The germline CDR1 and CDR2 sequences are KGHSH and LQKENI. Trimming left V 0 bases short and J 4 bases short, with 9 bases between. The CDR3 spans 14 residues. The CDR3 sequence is CASSPPSITYGYTF. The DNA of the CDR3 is TGTGCCAGCTCACCACCGAGTATTACCTATGGCTACACCTTC. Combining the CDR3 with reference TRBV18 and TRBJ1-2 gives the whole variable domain NAGVMQNPRHLVRRRGQEARLRCSPMKGHSHVYWYRQLPEEGLKFMVYLQKENIIDESGMPKERFSAEFPKEGPSILRIQQVVRGDSAAYFCASSPPSITYGYTFGSGTRLTVV.

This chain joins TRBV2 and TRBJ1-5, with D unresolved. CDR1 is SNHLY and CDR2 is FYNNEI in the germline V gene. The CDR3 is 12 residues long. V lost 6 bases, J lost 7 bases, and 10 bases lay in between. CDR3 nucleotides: TGTGCCAGCAGGGAGGAGGGCCAGCCCCAGCATTTT. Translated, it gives CASREEGQPQHF.

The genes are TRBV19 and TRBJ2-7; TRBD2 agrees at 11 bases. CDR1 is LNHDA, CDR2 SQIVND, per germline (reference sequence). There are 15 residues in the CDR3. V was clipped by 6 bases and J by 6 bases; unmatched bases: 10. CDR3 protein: CASRGTSGRMSEQYF. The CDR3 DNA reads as TGTGCCAGTAGGGGTACTAGCGGGAGAATGAGCGAGCAGTACTTC.

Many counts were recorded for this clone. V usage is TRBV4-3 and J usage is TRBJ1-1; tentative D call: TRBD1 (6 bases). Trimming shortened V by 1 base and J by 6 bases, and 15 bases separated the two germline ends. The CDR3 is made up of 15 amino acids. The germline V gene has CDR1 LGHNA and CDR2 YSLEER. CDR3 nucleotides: TGCGCCAGCAGCCAAGGGACAGATGGGCTGTCTGAAGCTTTCTTT. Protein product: CASSQGTDGLSEAFF.

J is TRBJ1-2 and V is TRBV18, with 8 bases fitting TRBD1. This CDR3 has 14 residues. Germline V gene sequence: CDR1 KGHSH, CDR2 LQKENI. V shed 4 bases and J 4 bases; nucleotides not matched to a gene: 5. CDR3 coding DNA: TGTGCCAGCTCACTAGACAGGGGACCCTATGGCTACACCTTC. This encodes CASSLDRGPYGYTF.

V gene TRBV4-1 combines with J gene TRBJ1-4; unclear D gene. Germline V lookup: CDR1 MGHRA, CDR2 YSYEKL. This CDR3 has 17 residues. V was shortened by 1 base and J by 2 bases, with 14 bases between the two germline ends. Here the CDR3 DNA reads TGCGCCAGCAGCCAAGTTTCCGGGTACATCACTAATGAAAAACTGTTTTTT. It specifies CASSQVSGYITNEKLFF.

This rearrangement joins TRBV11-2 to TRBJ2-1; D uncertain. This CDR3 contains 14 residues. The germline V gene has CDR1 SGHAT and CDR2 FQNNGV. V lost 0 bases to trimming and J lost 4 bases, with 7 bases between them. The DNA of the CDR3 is TGTGCCAGCAGCTTAGATCCGACTTACAATGAGCAGTTCTTC. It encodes CASSLDPTYNEQFF.

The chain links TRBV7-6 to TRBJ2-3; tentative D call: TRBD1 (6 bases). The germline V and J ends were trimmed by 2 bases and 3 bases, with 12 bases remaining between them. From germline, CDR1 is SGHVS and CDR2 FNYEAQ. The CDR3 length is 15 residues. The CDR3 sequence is CASSLRTGSTDTQYF. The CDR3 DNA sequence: TGTGCCAGCAGCTTAAGAACAGGGTCTACAGATACGCAGTATTTT.

CDR3 in DNA: TGTGCCAGTAGTATACCCGGCGCGGGGAGGTCCTACAATGAGCAGTTCTTC. Amino acid sequence: CASSIPGAGRSYNEQFF. The chain links TRBV19 to TRBJ2-1, with D maybe TRBD2 (6 bases). Germline V gene sequence: CDR1 LNHDA, CDR2 SQIVND (reference sequence). Trimming stripped 2 bases from V and 1 base from J, with 15 bases between. This CDR3 has 17 amino acids.

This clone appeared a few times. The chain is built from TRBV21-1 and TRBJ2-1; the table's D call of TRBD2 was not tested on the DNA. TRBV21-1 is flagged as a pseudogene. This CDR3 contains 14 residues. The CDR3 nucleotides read TGTGCCAGCAGCAGCGGGAGGGCCTACAATGAGCAGTTCTTC. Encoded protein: CASSSGRAYNEQFF.

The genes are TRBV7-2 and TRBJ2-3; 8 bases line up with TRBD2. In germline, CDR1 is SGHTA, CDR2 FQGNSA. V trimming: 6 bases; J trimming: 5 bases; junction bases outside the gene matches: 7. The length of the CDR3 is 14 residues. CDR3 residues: CASRPGTSEDTQYF. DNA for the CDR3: TGTGCCAGCAGACCCGGGACTAGTGAAGATACGCAGTATTTT. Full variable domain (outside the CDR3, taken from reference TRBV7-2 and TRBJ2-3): GAGVSQSPSNKVTEKGKDVELRCDPISGHTALYWYRQSLGQGLEFLIYFQGNSAPDKSGLPSDRFSAERTGGSVSTLTIQRTQQEDSAVYLCASRPGTSEDTQYFGPGTRLTVL.

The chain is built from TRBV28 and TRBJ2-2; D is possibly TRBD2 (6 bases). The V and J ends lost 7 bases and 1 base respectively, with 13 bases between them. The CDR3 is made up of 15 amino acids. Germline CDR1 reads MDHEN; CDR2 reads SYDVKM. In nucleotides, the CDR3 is TGTGCCAGCATTAGCGGAGAATTGAACACCGGGGAGCTGTTTTTT. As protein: CASISGELNTGELFF.

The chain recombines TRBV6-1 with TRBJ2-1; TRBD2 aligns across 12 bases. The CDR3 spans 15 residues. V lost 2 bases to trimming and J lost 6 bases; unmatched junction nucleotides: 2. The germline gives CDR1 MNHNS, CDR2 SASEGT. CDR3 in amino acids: CASSELAGGPNEQFF. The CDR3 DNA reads TGTGCCAGCAGTGAACTAGCGGGGGGGCCCAATGAGCAGTTCTTC.

This CDR3 is CASSVGGLGSYYEQYF. The CDR3 DNA reads TGTGCCAGCAGCGTTGGAGGACTAGGGAGTTACTACGAGCAGTACTTC. V gene TRBV9 combines with J gene TRBJ2-7; TRBD2 aligns across 7 bases. Germline CDR1 is SGDLS and CDR2 is YYNGEE. V lost 2 bases and J lost 3; bases outside the gene matches: 11. This CDR3 region has 16 residues.

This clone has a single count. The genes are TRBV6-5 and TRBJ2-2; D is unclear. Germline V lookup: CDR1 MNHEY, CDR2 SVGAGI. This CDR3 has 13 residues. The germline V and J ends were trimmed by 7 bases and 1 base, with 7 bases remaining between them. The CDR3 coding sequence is TGTGCCAGCAAAAACAGGAACACCGGGGAGCTGTTTTTT. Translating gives CASKNRNTGELFF.

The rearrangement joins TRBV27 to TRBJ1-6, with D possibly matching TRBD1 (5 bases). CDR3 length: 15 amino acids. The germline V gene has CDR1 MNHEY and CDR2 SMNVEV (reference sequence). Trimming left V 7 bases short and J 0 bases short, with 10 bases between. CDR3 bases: TGTGCCAGCAATCGACAGAGCTCCTATAATTCACCCCTCCACTTT. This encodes CASNRQSSYNSPLHF.

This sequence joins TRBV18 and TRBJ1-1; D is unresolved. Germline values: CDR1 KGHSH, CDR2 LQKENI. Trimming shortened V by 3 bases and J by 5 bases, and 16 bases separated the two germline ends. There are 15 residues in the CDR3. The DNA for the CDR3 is TGTGCCAGCTCACCGGGTGGCCGGGGATGGACTGAAGCTTTCTTT. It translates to CASSPGGRGWTEAFF.

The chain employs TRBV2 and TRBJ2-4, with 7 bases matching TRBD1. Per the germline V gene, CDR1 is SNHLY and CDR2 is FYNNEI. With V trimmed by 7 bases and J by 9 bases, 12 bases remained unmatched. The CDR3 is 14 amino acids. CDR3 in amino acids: CASTKTGTLRIQYF. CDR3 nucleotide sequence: TGTGCCAGCACTAAGACAGGGACCTTGCGCATTCAGTACTTC.

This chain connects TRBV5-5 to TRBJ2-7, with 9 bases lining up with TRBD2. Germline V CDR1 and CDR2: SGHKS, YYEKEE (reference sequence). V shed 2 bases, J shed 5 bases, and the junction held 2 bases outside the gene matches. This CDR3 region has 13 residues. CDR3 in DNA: TGTGCCAGCAGCTTTAGCGGGGGAGACGAGCAGTACTTC. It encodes CASSFSGGDEQYF.

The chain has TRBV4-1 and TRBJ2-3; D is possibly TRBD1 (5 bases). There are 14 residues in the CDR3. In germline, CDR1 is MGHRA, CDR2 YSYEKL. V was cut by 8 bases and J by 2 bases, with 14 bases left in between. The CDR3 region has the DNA TGCGCCAGCCACCAGAGACAGAACACAGATACGCAGTATTTT. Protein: CASHQRQNTDTQYF.

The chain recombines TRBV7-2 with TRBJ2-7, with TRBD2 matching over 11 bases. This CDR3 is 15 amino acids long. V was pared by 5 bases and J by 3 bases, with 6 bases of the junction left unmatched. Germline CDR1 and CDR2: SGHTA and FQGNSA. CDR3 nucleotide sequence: TGTGCCAGCAGCATAATAGCGGGAGGGGACTACGAGCAGTACTTC. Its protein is CASSIIAGGDYEQYF.